Following are 11 T cell receptor beta chains from one sample sequenced in a study of glioma-infiltrating T cells. Using RNA template, CDR3s of TCR alpha and beta were amplified with iRepertoire arm-PCR. From the multiplex PCR reads, TCRdb called clonotypes with MiXCR, one entry per CDR3 protein. The sample includes approximately 90,000 distinct CDR3 sequences, about 23% of them seen just once. The sequenced material came from glioma tissue, nonneoplastic brain tissue, or PBMCs (not recorded which). The receptors were gathered from a human donor with low-grade glioma or glioblastoma, undergoing nonglioma brain surgery, or in good health (not recorded which).

Details on this clonotype: A much larger clone differs by one base, so this may be a read error. This rearrangement joins TRBV18 to TRBJ1-3; D may be TRBD1 (6 bases). CDR1 and CDR2 from the germline V gene are KGHSH and LQKENI. This CDR3 comprises 17 residues. The chain's CDR3 is CVSSRAPRGGSGNTIYF. The CDR3 DNA reads TGTGTCAGCTCACGGGCCCCCAGGGGCGGCTCTGGAAACACCATATATTTT.

A few counts support this clonotype. The V and J genes are TRBV12-3 or TRBV12-4 and TRBJ1-1; 7 nucleotides agree with TRBD1. This CDR3 is built from 17 residues. V lost 2 bases, J lost 3 bases, and 12 bases stayed unmatched. CDR3 DNA: TGTGCCAGCAGTTTACCAGCACAGGGGATAAAGGACACTGAAGCTTTCTTT. Encoded protein: CASSLPAQGIKDTEAFF.

The table lists this clonotype with a few counts. The chain combines TRBV19 with TRBJ1-2; possible D gene TRBD1, 5 bases. The V gene lost 5 bases and the J gene lost 0 bases, with 10 bases spanning the gap. The germline V gene encodes CDR1 LNHDA and CDR2 SQIVND (reference sequence). The CDR3 is 14 amino acids. For the CDR3, the DNA is TGTGCCAGTAGTGACAGTTACCCTAACTATGGCTACACCTTC. It encodes CASSDSYPNYGYTF.

This clonotype has at least ten counts. The V call is TRBV7-2, the J call TRBJ2-3; TRBD2 matches 13 bases. The CDR3 length is 15 residues. CDR1 and CDR2 (germline): SGHTA, FQGNSA. Trimming cost V 5 bases and J 4 bases; bases outside gene matches: 3. CDR3 bases: TGTGCCAGCAGCCGAGGACTAGCGGGGGCAGATACGCAGTATTTT. Protein sequence: CASSRGLAGADTQYF.

This clonotype was counted ten times or more. The chain carries TRBV6-6 and TRBJ2-1; D not certain. Trimming removed 2 bases at V and 4 bases at J, with 9 bases between. The CDR3 sequence is 14 residues long. Germline lookup yields CDR1 MNHNY and CDR2 SVGAGI (reference sequence). In DNA form, the CDR3 reads TGTGCCAGCAGTTACCTATCCACTTACAATGAGCAGTTCTTC. This gives the protein CASSYLSTYNEQFF.

The chain couples TRBV5-4 to TRBJ1-6; 8 bases map to TRBD1. The germline V gene encodes CDR1 SGHNT and CDR2 YYREEE (reference sequence). The ends lost 3 bases at V and 7 bases at J; junction bases unmatched: 6. CDR3 length: 15 amino acids. Here the CDR3 reads CASSSPDRGNSPLHF. The CDR3 nucleotides are TGTGCCAGCAGCTCTCCCGACAGGGGCAATTCACCCCTCCACTTT.

The sample holds many counts of this clonotype. The V and J genes are TRBV6-1 and TRBJ1-5; no definite D call. V shed 5 bases and J shed 7 bases, with 12 bases lying between them. Germline CDR1 MNHNS, CDR2 SASEGT. The CDR3 extends over 13 amino acids. CDR3 residues: CASSPREEQPQHF. DNA of the CDR3: TGTGCCAGCAGTCCGCGTGAGGAGCAGCCCCAGCATTTT.

This clonotype showed up just a few times. V and J are TRBV11-2 and TRBJ2-7; D is unclear. This CDR3 spans 13 amino acids. The germline V gene encodes CDR1 SGHAT and CDR2 FQNNGV. Trimming took off 2 bases at V and 2 bases at J, with 7 bases between the two ends. The CDR3 DNA reads as TGTGCCAGCAGCTTATTTGGGGCCTACGAGCAGTACTTC. The encoded protein is CASSLFGAYEQYF.

In its sample, this clonotype was seen many times. CDR3 in DNA: TGTGCCAGCAGCTCCGGGACAAAAGCCTATGGCTACACCTTC. Residues: CASSSGTKAYGYTF. The rearrangement links TRBV28 to TRBJ1-2; tentatively, D is TRBD1 (6 bases). V was cut by 6 bases and J by 4 bases, with 15 bases left in between. CDR1 and CDR2 from the germline V gene are MDHEN and SYDVKM. The CDR3 has 14 residues.

There are many counts of this clonotype. The V call is TRBV20-1, the J call TRBJ2-5, with D possibly TRBD2 on 6 matching bases. The CDR3 sequence is 13 residues long. V lost 3 bases and J 3 bases, leaving 11 bases between the germline ends. CDR1 and CDR2 (germline): DFQATT, SNEGSKA (reference sequence). The CDR3 loop is CSASSGEEETQYF. CDR3 coding DNA: TGCAGTGCTAGTTCCGGGGAGGAAGAGACCCAGTACTTC.

This clonotype was counted between two and nine times. The rearrangement uses TRBV12-3 or TRBV12-4 and TRBJ2-5; 7 bases align to TRBD2. The CDR3 spans 16 residues. V trimming: 6 bases; J trimming: 2 bases; junction bases outside the gene matches: 12. CDR3 in DNA: TGTGCCAGCAGCCCCGGCGGAGGGCGGGGGCAAGAGACCCAGTACTTC. Translation: CASSPGGGRGQETQYF.